This T cell receptor (beta chain) stems from a study of OX40 agonist ivuxolimab in advanced cancers. Across the study: At under 85% male, the cohort had a mean age of about 60 years, ranging from about 23 to 79. Partial responses occurred in three patients (one hepatocellular carcinoma, two cutaneous melanoma). General observations from the study: Some nonresponders also had low normalized T-cell clonal expansion.

With respect to this clone: Its antigen is unidentified.

V lost 3 bases and J 4 bases, leaving 9 bases between the germline ends. Germline loops: CDR1 SEHNR, CDR2 FQNEAQ (reference sequence). This CDR3 is built from 13 residues. Profiling relied on immunoSEQ multiplex PCR, and the TCRdb table lists in-frame clones only, not all of them. The sample contains approximately 51,000 clones, around 77% of which appear only once. Sequences were derived from CD4+ or CD8+ T cells sorted from blood, sampled in a trial of the OX40 agonist ivuxolimab. The origin of this receptor is an adult with an advanced solid tumor such as melanoma, head and neck, liver or kidney cancer. This chain uses TRBV7-9 with TRBJ1-1; no reliable D call. CDR3 coding DNA: TGTGCCAGCAGCTTGACTCTAGCCACTGAAGCTTTCTTT. This sequence encodes CASSLTLATEAFF.